The sequence of this TCR beta chain was determined in a study of blood T cell repertoires in COVID-19. This clone came up once. V gave up 5 bases and J gave up 7 bases; unmatched junction bases: 7. The V gene's germline CDR1 is SGHTA and CDR2 FQGNSA. The CDR3 length is 15 residues. Original handling: Reference gene primer amplification in the assay estimated nucleated cell counts. Sequenced by immunoSEQ multiplex PCR; TCRdb stores in-frame clones only, minus some. V and J calls and clone size are as listed in that table; D and trimming were resolved from the DNA. The sample comprises 220,000 or so clones, approximately 90% of which are singletons, and 0.7% to 0.85% rests with the top ten. Recruited during active infection, patients (from Seattle) were subsequently followed longitudinally.

The specimen sequenced was peripheral blood. The chain carries TRBV7-2 and TRBJ2-7, with 14 positions matching TRBD2. The clonotype originates from a man aged 55 to 70 with COVID-19, enrolled during active disease. CDR3 region: CASSPGLAGAREQYF. In DNA form, the CDR3 reads TGTGCCAGCAGCCCGGGACTAGCGGGAGCTCGGGAGCAGTACTTC.